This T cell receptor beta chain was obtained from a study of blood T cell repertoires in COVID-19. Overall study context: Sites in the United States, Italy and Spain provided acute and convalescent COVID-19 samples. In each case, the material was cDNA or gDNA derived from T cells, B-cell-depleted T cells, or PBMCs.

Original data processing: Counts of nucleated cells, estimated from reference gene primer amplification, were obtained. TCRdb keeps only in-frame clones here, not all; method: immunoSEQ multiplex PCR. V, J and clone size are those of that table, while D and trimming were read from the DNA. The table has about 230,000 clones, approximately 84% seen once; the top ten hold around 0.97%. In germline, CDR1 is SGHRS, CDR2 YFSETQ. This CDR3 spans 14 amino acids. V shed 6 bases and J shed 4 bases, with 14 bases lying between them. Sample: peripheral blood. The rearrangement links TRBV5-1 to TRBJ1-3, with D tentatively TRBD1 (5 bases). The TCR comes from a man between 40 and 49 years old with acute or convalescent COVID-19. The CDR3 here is CASTSDQGGNTIYF. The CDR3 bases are TGCGCCAGCACCTCCGATCAGGGAGGAAACACCATATATTTT.